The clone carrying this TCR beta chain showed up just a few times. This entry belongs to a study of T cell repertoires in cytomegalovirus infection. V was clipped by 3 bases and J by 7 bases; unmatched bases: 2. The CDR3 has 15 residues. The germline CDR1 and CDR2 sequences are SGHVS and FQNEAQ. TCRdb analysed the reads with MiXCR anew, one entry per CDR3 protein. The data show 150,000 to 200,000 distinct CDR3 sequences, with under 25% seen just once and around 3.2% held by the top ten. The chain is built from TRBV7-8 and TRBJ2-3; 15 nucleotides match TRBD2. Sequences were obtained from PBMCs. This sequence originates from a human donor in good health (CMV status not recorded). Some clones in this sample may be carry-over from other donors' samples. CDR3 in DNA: TGTGCCAGCAGCTTTGGACTAGCGGGGGGGAATACGCAGTATTTT. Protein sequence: CASSFGLAGGNTQYF. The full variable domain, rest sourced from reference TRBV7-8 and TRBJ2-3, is GAGVSQSPRYKVAKRGQDVALRCDPISGHVSLFWYQQALGQGPEFLTYFQNEAQLDKSGLPSDRFFAERPEGSVSTLKIQRTQQEDSAVYLCASSFGLAGGNTQYFGPGTRLTVL.